The 16 T cell receptor beta chains below all came from one sample that was sequenced in a study of OX40 agonist ivuxolimab in advanced cancers. Produced via immunoSEQ multiplex PCR; TCRdb's table is partial and in-frame only. Of about 30,000 clones listed, around 83% are singletons. The sample here was CD4+ or CD8+ T cells sorted from blood, taken in a trial of the OX40 agonist ivuxolimab. Every receptor here comes from an adult with an advanced solid tumor such as melanoma, head and neck, liver or kidney cancer.

The genes are TRBV6-5 and TRBJ1-1; D might be TRBD1 (6 bases). Germline loops: CDR1 MNHEY, CDR2 SVGAGI. The CDR3 loop spans 14 amino acids. V lost 7 bases, J lost 4 bases, and 16 bases lay in between. The CDR3 protein is CASIDRGRGTEAFF. In DNA, the CDR3 is TGTGCCAGCATCGACCGGGGGCGCGGCACTGAAGCTTTCTTT.

The sample holds a few counts of this clone. The J gene is TRBJ2-3, the V gene TRBV9, with D uncertain. The CDR3 totals 14 residues. Germline V lookup: CDR1 SGDLS, CDR2 YYNGEE. V was clipped by 0 bases and J by 0 bases, with 5 bases between them. The CDR3 coding sequence is TGTGCCAGCAGCGTAGGAACTAGCACAGATACGCAGTATTTT. Translated, it gives CASSVGTSTDTQYF. The complete variable domain, with remaining parts taken from reference TRBV9 and TRBJ2-3, reads DSGVTQTPKHLITATGQRVTLRCSPRSGDLSVYWYQQSLDQGLQFLIQYYNGEERAKGNILERFSAQQFPDLHSELNLSSLELGDSALYFCASSVGTSTDTQYFGPGTRLTVL.

This clone occurred a few times. V gene TRBV6-1 combines with J gene TRBJ2-1; D remains unclear. Trimming cost V 1 base and J 6 bases, with 10 bases left between them. The CDR3 length is 14 residues. The germline V gene encodes CDR1 MNHNS and CDR2 SASEGT. This CDR3 reads CASSEVKGFNEQFF. Here the CDR3 DNA reads TGTGCCAGCAGTGAAGTGAAAGGGTTCAATGAGCAGTTCTTC.

The chain joins TRBV2 to TRBJ1-3; maybe TRBD1 (6 bases). The CDR3 totals 18 residues. The V end was cut by 1 base, the J end by 0 bases, with 16 bases between. CDR1 is SNHLY, CDR2 FYNNEI, per germline. The chain's CDR3 is CASSEGFGGLFSGNTIYF. The CDR3 DNA sequence: TGTGCCAGCAGTGAAGGTTTCGGGGGCCTATTCTCTGGAAACACCATATATTTT.

The gene calls are TRBV28 and TRBJ2-2; 7 bases are a match to TRBD1. This CDR3 comprises 14 residues. CDR1 and CDR2 (germline): MDHEN, SYDVKM. Trimming took 7 bases from V and 7 from J; bases not matched to a gene: 9. The CDR3 coding sequence is TGTGCCAGCACCCGTACAGGGGTTGGCGGGGAGCTGTTTTTT. Its translation is CASTRTGVGGELFF.

The rearrangement joins TRBV9 to TRBJ1-2; D remains unclear. Germline loops: CDR1 SGDLS, CDR2 YYNGEE. The V end lost 4 bases, the J end lost 3 bases, and 16 bases lay between the germline ends. This CDR3 comprises 15 residues. DNA for the CDR3: TGTGCCAGCAGCACGCGGCTTAGTGCGGACTATGGCTACACCTTC. This sequence encodes CASSTRLSADYGYTF.

The chain couples TRBV9 to TRBJ2-1, with 11 bases lining up with TRBD2. The junction had 3 bases not matched to a gene; V was cut back by 2 bases and J by 5 bases. Germline V gene sequence: CDR1 SGDLS, CDR2 YYNGEE. CDR3 length: 15 amino acids. CDR3 bases: TGTGCCAGCAGCGTGGGGGGACTAGCGGACAATGAGCAGTTCTTC. Residues: CASSVGGLADNEQFF.

The rearrangement joins TRBV15 to TRBJ1-2, with TRBD1 matching over 8 bases. Germline CDR1 LNHNV, CDR2 YYDKDF (reference sequence). The CDR3 has 13 residues. The junction had 5 bases not matched to a gene; V was cut back by 3 bases and J by 8 bases. CDR3 coding DNA: TGTGCCACCAGCAGGGACAGGGCCGGCGGCTACACCTTC. Its protein is CATSRDRAGGYTF.

This rearrangement joins TRBV11-3 to TRBJ2-1; 9 bases are shared with TRBD1. The CDR3 has 15 residues. CDR1 is SGHNT and CDR2 is YENEEA in the germline V gene. V shed 5 bases and J 7 bases; nucleotides not matched to a gene: 9. CDR3 in DNA: TGTGCCAGCAGCCCAGGACAGGGGACGAGAAATGAGCAGTTCTTC. Its translation is CASSPGQGTRNEQFF.

V is TRBV7-9 and J is TRBJ1-6; D is ambiguous. This CDR3 spans 13 amino acids. V lost 1 base, J lost 6 bases, and 4 bases lay in between. CDR1 is SEHNR and CDR2 is FQNEAQ in the germline V gene (reference sequence). CDR3 loop: CASSLVPNSPLHF. CDR3 nucleotides: TGTGCCAGCAGCTTAGTACCTAATTCACCCCTCCACTTT.

This clone was recorded only once. The genes are TRBV18 and TRBJ1-2; TRBD1 agrees at 7 bases. Germline V gene data show CDR1 as KGHSH and CDR2 as LQKENI. This CDR3 has 18 residues. Losses at the gene ends were 6 bases for V and 4 bases for J; bases not matched to a gene: 20. CDR3 DNA sequence: TGTGCCAGCTCGCATACCGAAGGACAGGAGCTATCTGGCTATGGCTACACCTTC. The encoded protein is CASSHTEGQELSGYGYTF.

J is TRBJ1-1 and V is TRBV6-1, with D unclear. The CDR3 length is 13 residues. V was shortened by 4 bases and J by 1 base, with 7 bases between the two germline ends. CDR1 MNHNS and CDR2 SASEGT come from the germline V gene. For the CDR3, the DNA is TGTGCCAGCAGTGTTTTTGAGAACACTGAAGCTTTCTTT. Protein sequence: CASSVFENTEAFF.

V and J are TRBV7-2 and TRBJ2-2; 9 bases line up with TRBD1. CDR1 and CDR2 (germline): SGHTA, FQGNSA. Unmatched junction bases numbered 9, after V lost 3 bases and J lost 7 bases. The CDR3 spans 16 residues. This CDR3 reads CASSFTLTGGYGELFF. The CDR3 DNA is TGTGCCAGCAGCTTTACCCTTACAGGGGGCTACGGGGAGCTGTTTTTT.

This chain joins TRBV7-9 and TRBJ2-3, with D unresolved. CDR1 and CDR2 from the germline V gene are SEHNR and FQNEAQ (reference sequence). The V gene lost 4 bases and the J gene lost 2 bases, with 13 bases spanning the gap. CDR3 size: 15 residues. The CDR3 loop is CASSWFLNPTDTQYF. The CDR3 DNA follows: TGTGCCAGCAGCTGGTTCTTAAACCCCACAGATACGCAGTATTTT.

This clone was recorded once. The chain couples TRBV2 to TRBJ1-2; 11 bases are a match to TRBD1. Trimming took 1 base from V and 5 from J; bases not matched to a gene: 3. This CDR3 is built from 15 residues. From germline, CDR1 is SNHLY and CDR2 FYNNEI. CDR3 in DNA: TGTGCCAGCAGTGAAGGGACAGGGGGCCGGTATGGCTACACCTTC. Protein: CASSEGTGGRYGYTF.

V is TRBV28 and J is TRBJ2-4; D is uncertain. The V gene's germline CDR1 is MDHEN and CDR2 SYDVKM. Trimming stripped 5 bases from V and 0 bases from J, with 14 bases between. The CDR3 has 16 residues. The CDR3 loop reads CASSQYIPLAKNIQYF. DNA for the CDR3: TGTGCCAGCAGTCAATACATACCGCTAGCCAAAAACATTCAGTACTTC.